This record looks at one TCR beta chain sequence and its context. The antigen is undetermined. This sample was taken from a study of cytomegalovirus exposure and HLA in healthy donors. Notes on the study in general: Common viral pathogens were later found to be apparently linked to several of the most significant clusters. Listed as cytomegalovirus-associated were 150 to 200 TCR beta chains.

With 60 Vbeta and 13 Jbeta primers, the PCR was carried out. The repertoire was sequenced with immunoSEQ multiplex PCR; TCRdb's copy has only in-frame clones and lacks some. The table has 130,000 to 150,000 clones, over 70% seen once. The sequenced sample consisted of PBMCs. The receptor's source is a man aged 40-49 years in good health and CMV-seropositive.

In DNA, the CDR3 is TGTGCCAGCAGTTTGCGACAGCTAGGCTCCTACGAGCAGTACTTC. The encoded protein is CASSLRQLGSYEQYF. The chain carries TRBV6-6 and TRBJ2-7; weak D call: TRBD1 (5 bases). The V gene's germline CDR1 is MNHNY and CDR2 SVGAGI (reference sequence). V shed 4 bases and J shed 0 bases, with 13 bases lying between them. The CDR3 consists of 15 residues.